These T cell receptor beta chains were read from a single sample in a study of blood T cell repertoires in COVID-19. The data were produced by immunoSEQ multiplex PCR, yet TCRdb's version contains in-frame clones alone and is incomplete. The table records about 71,000 clones, roughly 90% of them present only once. What was sequenced was peripheral blood. These receptors were taken from a woman older than 75 with acute or convalescent COVID-19. Both conserved end residues are part of each CDR3. A D gene is named only where the DNA matches it firmly. Clone size is given for some rows only: seen once, a few or many times, or a class if the clone is expanded.

V gene: TRBV12-3/TRBV12-4; clone size: .; J gene: TRBJ1-5; D gene: .; CDR3 protein: CASSYRVGQPQHF; CDR3 DNA: TGTGCCAGCAGCTACAGGGTAGGGCAGCCCCAGCATTTT
V gene: TRBV27; clone size: .; J gene: TRBJ2-1; D gene: .; CDR3 protein: CASSEGTFLSYNEQFF; CDR3 DNA: TGTGCCAGCAGTGAGGGGACTTTCCTTTCTTACAATGAGCAGTTCTTC
V gene: TRBV6-6; clone size: .; J gene: TRBJ1-5; D gene: .; CDR3 protein: CASSHGTLNQPQHF; CDR3 DNA: TGTGCCAGCAGCCACGGGACACTCAATCAGCCCCAGCATTTT
V gene: TRBV5-5; clone size: .; J gene: TRBJ1-6; D gene: .; CDR3 protein: CASSLGQRNSPLHF; CDR3 DNA: TGTGCCAGCAGCTTGGGACAACGCAATTCACCCCTCCACTTT
V gene: TRBV5-1; clone size: .; J gene: TRBJ1-4; D gene: TRBD1; CDR3 protein: CASQLTGGLGEKLFF; CDR3 DNA: TGCGCCAGCCAACTTACAGGGGGCCTGGGGGAAAAACTGTTTTTT
V gene: TRBV19; clone size: .; J gene: TRBJ2-7; D gene: .; CDR3 protein: CASSIGQAMIYEQYF; CDR3 DNA: TGTGCCAGTAGTATAGGACAGGCCATGATTTACGAGCAGTACTTC
V gene: TRBV6-6; clone size: .; J gene: TRBJ1-3; D gene: .; CDR3 protein: CASSQMGRSGNTIYF; CDR3 DNA: TGTGCCAGCAGTCAGATGGGCCGCTCTGGAAACACCATATATTTT
V gene: TRBV18; clone size: once; J gene: TRBJ1-1; D gene: TRBD1; CDR3 protein: CASDRTGNTEAFF; CDR3 DNA: TGTGCCAGCGATCGGACAGGGAACACTGAAGCTTTCTTT
V gene: TRBV5-1; clone size: once; J gene: TRBJ1-6; D gene: .; CDR3 protein: CASSLGWGDSYNSPLHF; CDR3 DNA: TGCGCCAGCAGCTTGGGCTGGGGGGACTCCTATAATTCACCCCTCCACTTT
V gene: TRBV5-4; clone size: .; J gene: TRBJ2-2; D gene: TRBD2; CDR3 protein: CASSPGGQNTGELFF; CDR3 DNA: TGTGCCAGCAGCCCGGGGGGGCAGAATACCGGGGAGCTGTTTTTT
V gene: TRBV7-8; clone size: .; J gene: TRBJ1-6; D gene: .; CDR3 protein: CASSLTGGDSPLHF; CDR3 DNA: TGTGCCAGCAGCCTGACGGGGGGAGACTCACCCCTCCACTTT
V gene: TRBV9; clone size: .; J gene: TRBJ2-1; D gene: TRBD1; CDR3 protein: CASSVEGARYEQFF; CDR3 DNA: TGTGCCAGCAGCGTAGAGGGGGCGCGTTATGAGCAGTTCTTC
V gene: TRBV3-1/TRBV3-2; clone size: .; J gene: TRBJ2-5; D gene: TRBD2; CDR3 protein: CASSPAQLAGAQETQYF; CDR3 DNA: TGTGCCAGCAGCCCAGCACAACTAGCGGGAGCTCAAGAGACCCAGTACTTC
V gene: TRBV19; clone size: once; J gene: TRBJ1-1; D gene: TRBD1; CDR3 protein: CASSLSGTGNTEAFF; CDR3 DNA: TGTGCCAGTAGCCTTTCCGGGACAGGGAACACTGAAGCTTTCTTT
V gene: TRBV19; clone size: .; J gene: TRBJ1-5; D gene: .; CDR3 protein: CASGGVPGPQHF; CDR3 DNA: TGTGCCAGTGGAGGCGTCCCGGGGCCCCAGCATTTT
V gene: TRBV2; clone size: once; J gene: TRBJ2-7; D gene: TRBD2; CDR3 protein: CASRVFSGSAYEQYF; CDR3 DNA: TGTGCCAGCAGAGTTTTTAGCGGGAGTGCTTACGAGCAGTACTTC
V gene: TRBV7-3; clone size: .; J gene: TRBJ2-7; D gene: .; CDR3 protein: CASSPHQGSYEQYF; CDR3 DNA: TGTGCCAGCAGCCCACATCAGGGGTCCTACGAGCAGTACTTC
V gene: TRBV11-2; clone size: .; J gene: TRBJ2-1; D gene: TRBD2; CDR3 protein: CASSSGTSGRAGEQFF; CDR3 DNA: TGTGCCAGCAGCTCCGGGACTAGCGGGAGGGCCGGTGAGCAGTTCTTC
V gene: TRBV7-3; clone size: .; J gene: TRBJ2-2; D gene: TRBD1; CDR3 protein: CASSSGQGTGELFF; CDR3 DNA: TGTGCCAGCAGCTCAGGACAGGGAACCGGGGAGCTGTTTTTT
V gene: TRBV28; clone size: .; J gene: TRBJ2-3; D gene: .; CDR3 protein: CASSSSGSTDTQYF; CDR3 DNA: TGTGCCAGCAGTTCCTCAGGGAGCACAGATACGCAGTATTTT
V gene: TRBV5-6; clone size: .; J gene: TRBJ1-4; D gene: .; CDR3 protein: CASSLKLNEKLFF; CDR3 DNA: TGTGCCAGCAGCTTGAAGCTCAATGAAAAACTGTTTTTT
V gene: TRBV5-5; clone size: .; J gene: TRBJ1-1; D gene: .; CDR3 protein: CASSLQGQIITEAFF; CDR3 DNA: TGTGCCAGCAGCTTGCAAGGACAGATCATAACTGAAGCTTTCTTT
V gene: TRBV19; clone size: .; J gene: TRBJ1-4; D gene: .; CDR3 protein: CASSQTTGSGEKLFF; CDR3 DNA: TGTGCCAGTAGTCAAACGACAGGTTCGGGTGAAAAACTGTTTTTT
V gene: TRBV5-1; clone size: .; J gene: TRBJ2-1; D gene: TRBD2; CDR3 protein: CASSLMTSGGPSEQFF; CDR3 DNA: TGCGCCAGCAGCCTTATGACTAGCGGGGGGCCGTCCGAGCAGTTCTTC
V gene: TRBV6-1; clone size: .; J gene: TRBJ1-1; D gene: TRBD1; CDR3 protein: CASSEIGQGVVAFF; CDR3 DNA: TGTGCCAGCAGTGAAATAGGACAGGGGGTTGTAGCTTTCTTT
V gene: TRBV24-1; clone size: .; J gene: TRBJ1-2; D gene: .; CDR3 protein: CATSDYGGAGYTF; CDR3 DNA: TGTGCCACCAGTGATTACGGCGGGGCGGGCTACACCTTC
V gene: TRBV4-2; clone size: .; J gene: TRBJ1-6; D gene: .; CDR3 protein: CASSQVDGGSSYNSPLHF; CDR3 DNA: TGTGCCAGCAGCCAAGTAGACGGTGGGAGCTCCTATAATTCACCCCTCCACTTT
V gene: TRBV6-1; clone size: .; J gene: TRBJ1-4; D gene: TRBD1; CDR3 protein: CASSERPGGWGTNEKLFF; CDR3 DNA: TGTGCCAGCAGTGAAAGGCCAGGGGGCTGGGGAACTAATGAAAAACTGTTTTTT
V gene: TRBV11-2; clone size: once; J gene: TRBJ2-1; D gene: .; CDR3 protein: CASSLYSSGSAGNNNEQFF; CDR3 DNA: TGTGCCAGCAGCTTGTATAGCAGCGGTAGCGCGGGGAACAACAATGAGCAGTTCTTC